The 17 T cell receptor beta chains presented below share a single source sample, sequenced in a study of T cell changes during pregnancy in multiple sclerosis. Sequencing used immunoSEQ multiplex PCR; TCRdb keeps in-frame clones, though not all of them. The data show some 80,000 clones, around 90% seen once. The sequencing used peripheral blood, collected before pregnancy. These receptors all come from a female donor with multiple sclerosis, enrolled in a pregnancy study.

The chain recombines TRBV7-9 with TRBJ1-1, with 7 bases aligning to TRBD1. CDR3 length: 17 amino acids. V dropped 4 bases and J dropped 4; count of bases not matched to a gene: 15. Germline CDR1 SEHNR, CDR2 FQNEAQ (reference sequence). The CDR3: CASSSTTGLNPATEAFF. The DNA for the CDR3 is TGTGCCAGCAGCTCGACGACAGGGTTAAACCCTGCCACTGAAGCTTTCTTT. Full variable domain (outside the CDR3, taken from reference TRBV7-9 and TRBJ1-1): DTGVSQNPRHKITKRGQNVTFRCDPISEHNRLYWYRQTLGQGPEFLTYFQNEAQLEKSRLLSDRFSAERPKGSFSTLEIQRTEQGDSAMYLCASSSTTGLNPATEAFFGQGTRLTVV.

This clone has just one count. The chain joins TRBV16 to TRBJ2-1; no definite D call. Germline V CDR1 and CDR2: KGHSY, FQNENV. This CDR3 contains 14 residues. Trimming left V 2 bases short and J 1 base short, with 6 bases between. The CDR3 DNA reads as TGTGCCAGCAGCCAAAGCGCTTCCTACAATGAGCAGTTCTTC. Translating it yields CASSQSASYNEQFF.

The chain has TRBV6-5 and TRBJ1-2; no clear D gene. CDR1 and CDR2 (germline): MNHEY, SVGAGI. This CDR3 region has 14 residues. V was trimmed by 2 bases and J by 4 bases, leaving 11 bases between them. This CDR3 is CASSYRDPGYGYTF. DNA for the CDR3: TGTGCCAGCAGTTACCGCGACCCAGGCTATGGCTACACCTTC.

The rearrangement uses TRBV9 and TRBJ2-3; 8 positions agree with TRBD2. The junction had 3 bases not matched to a gene; V was cut back by 4 bases and J by 2 bases. CDR1 and CDR2 (germline): SGDLS, YYNGEE. The CDR3 is made up of 14 amino acids. DNA of the CDR3: TGTGCCAGCAGCCGAGCGGGGGTCACAGATACGCAGTATTTT. Protein sequence: CASSRAGVTDTQYF.

This sequence joins TRBV4-1 and TRBJ2-1; 10 bases match TRBD1. Per germline, CDR1 MGHRA and CDR2 YSYEKL. Germline trimming cut 6 bases from V and 9 bases from J; bases unmatched to any gene: 11. This CDR3 comprises 15 residues. The CDR3: CASRRWDRGPGEQFF. CDR3 bases: TGCGCCAGCAGAAGGTGGGACAGGGGACCCGGTGAGCAGTTCTTC.

The chain joins TRBV2 to TRBJ2-7; possible D gene TRBD1, 6 bases. V dropped 5 bases and J dropped 4 bases, with 15 bases sitting between them. CDR3 length equals 14 residues. CDR1 and CDR2 (germline): SNHLY, FYNNEI. CDR3 protein: CASSNRVGSYEQYF. CDR3 sequence (DNA): TGTGCCAGCAGTAACAGGGTGGGTAGTTACGAGCAGTACTTC.

This clone occurred once. The V call is TRBV6-1, the J call TRBJ2-2, with no clear D. Trimming took off 0 bases at V and 5 bases at J, with 4 bases between the two ends. Germline CDR1 MNHNS, CDR2 SASEGT. The CDR3 spans 13 residues. The CDR3 DNA is TGTGCCAGCAGTGAAGCGTATACCGGGGAGCTGTTTTTT. Translated: CASSEAYTGELFF.

V gene TRBV19 combines with J gene TRBJ1-1, with unresolved D. Germline V CDR1 and CDR2: LNHDA, SQIVND (reference sequence). The CDR3 loop spans 11 amino acids. The CDR3 region has the DNA TGTAGGTGCAGACAGAACACTGAAGCTTTCTTT. Its protein product is CRCRQNTEAFF.

V gene TRBV4-1 combines with J gene TRBJ1-1; D ambiguous. Germline CDR1 and CDR2: MGHRA and YSYEKL. The ends were cut back, 1 base at V and 5 bases at J, with 8 bases in the middle. CDR3 length: 13 amino acids. The DNA for the CDR3 is TGCGCCAGCAGCCAAGGGGCGGGGACTGAAGCTTTCTTT. Residues: CASSQGAGTEAFF.

J is TRBJ1-4 and V is TRBV6-1; D is unclear. Germline V gene data show CDR1 as MNHNS and CDR2 as SASEGT. The V and J ends lost 5 bases and 8 bases respectively, with 15 bases between them. This CDR3 spans 14 amino acids. CDR3 coding DNA: TGTGCCAGCAGTCCCCTCGGGTACGGGGAAAAACTGTTTTTT. Its protein is CASSPLGYGEKLFF.

The chain joins TRBV15 to TRBJ2-5, with D possibly being TRBD2 (6 bases). Trimming stripped 1 base from V and 0 bases from J, with 9 bases between. The germline CDR1 and CDR2 sequences are LNHNV and YYDKDF (reference sequence). The CDR3 runs to 15 residues. Written as DNA, the CDR3 is TGTGCCACCAGCAGAGCGAGGGACTACCAAGAGACCCAGTACTTC. Translation gives CATSRARDYQETQYF.

J is TRBJ2-6 and V is TRBV7-2; D unclear. Germline V lookup: CDR1 SGHTA, CDR2 FQGNSA. The CDR3 has 14 amino acids. Trimming pared 5 bases from V and 15 bases from J, leaving 20 bases between. In DNA, the CDR3 is TGTGCCAGCAGCGATACCCCCTCCAGGCTTGGCCTGACTTTC. This encodes CASSDTPSRLGLTF.

CDR3 protein: CASSSGHRNTEAFF. The CDR3 nucleotides are TGTGCCAGCAGTTCGGGACATAGGAACACTGAAGCTTTCTTT. The chain combines TRBV6-5 with TRBJ1-1; possibly TRBD1 for D (6 bases). This CDR3 has 14 amino acids. Germline assignment: CDR1 MNHEY and CDR2 SVGAGI. V was clipped by 4 bases and J by 1 base, with 10 bases between them.

The chain employs TRBV9 and TRBJ2-1, with D perhaps matching TRBD1 (5 bases). This CDR3 has 15 residues. Per germline, CDR1 SGDLS and CDR2 YYNGEE. V was pared by 4 bases and J by 2 bases, with 13 bases between. The CDR3 is CASSLDSHPYNEQFF. CDR3 coding DNA: TGTGCCAGCAGCCTCGACAGCCACCCCTACAATGAGCAGTTCTTC.

The CDR3: CASSRSRGDSPLHF. DNA for the CDR3: TGTGCCAGTAGTAGGTCAAGGGGTGATTCACCCCTCCACTTT. The chain uses TRBV19 and TRBJ1-6; D might be TRBD1 (5 bases). Germline CDR1 LNHDA, CDR2 SQIVND (reference sequence). The V and J ends lost 4 bases and 8 bases respectively, with 12 bases between them. The CDR3 is made up of 14 amino acids. Complete variable domain (other parts from reference TRBV19 and TRBJ1-6): DGGITQSPKYLFRKEGQNVTLSCEQNLNHDAMYWYRQDPGQGLRLIYYSQIVNDFQKGDIAEGYSVSREKKESFPLTVTSAQKNPTAFYLCASSRSRGDSPLHFGNGTRLTVT.

In this sample, this clone turned up once. V is TRBV19 and J is TRBJ1-2; 8 bases match TRBD1. The CDR3 is 14 amino acids. Unmatched junction bases numbered 9, after V lost 4 bases and J lost 8 bases. Per the germline V gene, CDR1 is LNHDA and CDR2 is SQIVND (reference sequence). In nucleotides, the CDR3 is TGTGCCAGTAGTAGATCCCAGGGGGCAGGAGGCTACACCTTC. Its protein product is CASSRSQGAGGYTF.

The CDR3 loop is CASKARLDEKLFF. The CDR3 DNA sequence: TGTGCCAGCAAAGCGCGCCTTGATGAAAAACTGTTTTTT. V and J are TRBV6-5 and TRBJ1-4, with D unresolved. CDR1 and CDR2 (germline): MNHEY, SVGAGI. V was cut by 7 bases and J by 6 bases, with 12 bases left in between. CDR3 length equals 13 residues.